The clone carrying this TCR beta chain has just a few counts. This sample stems from a study of T cells in Graves' hyperthyroidism and ophthalmopathy. Study-wide context: Upon initial diagnosis and before any treatment, peripheral blood was collected.

RNA transcripts yielded amplified TCR beta CDR3 regions. The HTBI primer set drove a first-round RT-PCR of the TCR CDR3. One entry per CDR3 protein results from TCRdb running MiXCR on the multiplex PCR reads. The data contain about 180,000 distinct CDR3 sequences, approximately 17% of them singletons. Germline values: CDR1 MDHEN, CDR2 SYDVKM. V was pared by 2 bases and J by 5 bases, with 8 bases of the junction left unmatched. The CDR3 is 15 amino acids. The chain combines TRBV28 with TRBJ2-5; 7 nucleotides match TRBD2. This clonotype was sampled from a woman aged 50 to 60 with Graves' hyperthyroidism. Sequencing was done on a sample of blood. CDR3 residues: CASSLMAGDWETQYF. The DNA for the CDR3 is TGTGCCAGCAGTTTAATGGCGGGAGATTGGGAGACCCAGTACTTC.